These 27 T cell receptor beta chains were sequenced from one sample in a study of T cell responses to AZD1222 COVID-19 vaccine listed by TCRdb under 2021. Preparation of the library involved the immunoSEQ multiplex PCR assay. TCRdb's version of the immuneACCESS table is confined to in-frame rearrangements and falls short of the full clone set. An unresolved V gene accounts for under half of the shortfall where checked; the remainder is of unknown origin. In this sample the table shows about 120,000 clones, around nine tenths of which occur a single time. The ten largest clones represent 12% of the sample. Taken with the paper, the label for time point translates to: baseline before first vaccination. Sample: peripheral blood, taken on day 0 of AZD1222 vaccination. Receptors were obtained from an adult in good health.

The chain employs TRBV9 and TRBJ2-7; D remains unclear. V was cut by 0 bases and J by 7 bases, with 11 bases left in between. Germline V CDR1 and CDR2: SGDLS, YYNGEE. This CDR3 has 13 residues. The CDR3 DNA follows: TGTGCCAGCAGCGTAGGGGGAAGCCGGGAGCAGTACTTC. It codes for CASSVGGSREQYF. The entire variable domain, with the rest obtained from reference TRBV9 and TRBJ2-7, is as follows: DSGVTQTPKHLITATGQRVTLRCSPRSGDLSVYWYQQSLDQGLQFLIQYYNGEERAKGNILERFSAQQFPDLHSELNLSSLELGDSALYFCASSVGGSREQYFGPGTRLTVT.

Notes on this clone: The junction and the germline gene differ at one end; a read error may be behind it. This rearrangement joins TRBV4-3 to TRBJ2-1; the match to TRBD2 covers 7 bases. Looked up from germline, CDR1 is LGHNA and CDR2 is YSLEER. The length of the CDR3 is 13 residues. The CDR3 DNA reads TGCGTCAGCAGCCACCTAGCGGCCAATGAGCAGTTCTTC. Amino acids: CVSSHLAANEQFF.

The chain carries TRBV12-3 or TRBV12-4 and TRBJ1-2, with 7 positions matching TRBD1. Trimming took 6 bases from V and 4 from J; bases not matched to a gene: 5. This CDR3 contains 13 residues. The CDR3 bases are TGTGCCAGCAGCCGGGACAGAGCCTATGGCTACACCTTC. It encodes CASSRDRAYGYTF.

A few counts support this clone. The chain is built from TRBV28 and TRBJ2-7, with D unclear. Trimming cost V 1 base and J 7 bases, with 14 bases left between them. The CDR3 contains 14 residues. The V gene's germline CDR1 is MDHEN and CDR2 SYDVKM. CDR3 coding DNA: TGTGCCAGCAGTTTATATGCAGGCCTTGGAGAGCAGTACTTC. Translating it yields CASSLYAGLGEQYF.

The chain couples TRBV28 to TRBJ2-7, with D possibly TRBD2 on 6 matching bases. The CDR3 is made up of 14 amino acids. Germline V gives CDR1 MDHEN, CDR2 SYDVKM. V was shortened by 5 bases and J by 0 bases, with 11 bases between the two germline ends. The CDR3 sequence is CASSGSGSSYEQYF. CDR3 in DNA: TGTGCCAGCAGTGGTAGCGGATCCTCCTACGAGCAGTACTTC.

The chain combines TRBV12-1 with TRBJ2-1; TRBD2, the table's D call, was not compared with the DNA. TRBV12-1 is described as a pseudogene. The CDR3 sequence is 16 residues long. CDR3 residues: CASSFPGLAGYNEQFF. The CDR3 DNA is TGTGCCAGCAGCTTTCCCGGACTAGCGGGGTACAATGAGCAGTTCTTC.

The count of this clone is one. The V call is TRBV7-6, the J call TRBJ2-5; the match to TRBD2 covers 7 bases. Per the germline V gene, CDR1 is SGHVS and CDR2 is FNYEAQ. This CDR3 has 16 residues. The junction had 10 bases not matched to a gene; V was cut back by 4 bases and J by 2 bases. The CDR3 here is CASSSTSRRLQETQYF. CDR3 coding DNA: TGTGCCAGCAGCTCGACTAGCCGGCGGTTACAAGAGACCCAGTACTTC.

This clone was observed a few times. J is TRBJ2-7 and V is TRBV7-2; 9 bases map to TRBD1. The CDR3 length is 16 residues. Germline V CDR1 and CDR2: SGHTA, FQGNSA. After removal of 3 bases from V and 4 bases from J, the junction contained 10 bases not matched to a gene. The CDR3 DNA reads as TGTGCCAGCAGCTTCGGGACAGGGTTTGGGAGATACGAGCAGTACTTC. As protein: CASSFGTGFGRYEQYF.

The genes are TRBV19 and TRBJ1-2; a weak D match, TRBD1 (5 bases). Deletions cut 2 bases from V and 5 bases from J, with 12 bases between. Germline V gene sequence: CDR1 LNHDA, CDR2 SQIVND (reference sequence). This CDR3 is built from 14 residues. The CDR3 nucleotides read TGTGCCAGTAGTATAAGGCAGGGTGGTTATGGCTACACCTTC. Encoded protein: CASSIRQGGYGYTF.

This sequence joins TRBV5-3 and TRBJ1-6; tentative D call: TRBD1 (5 bases). TRBV5-3 is reported as an ORF; its role is uncertain. The V end was cut by 0 bases, the J end by 8 bases, with 12 bases between. The CDR3 covers 15 residues. CDR3 sequence: CARSLEGTQYSPLHF. The CDR3 DNA reads TGTGCCAGAAGCTTGGAGGGGACTCAATATTCACCCCTCCACTTT.

V and J are TRBV4-3 and TRBJ2-1; D is uncertain. The length of the CDR3 is 17 residues. The ends were cut back, 0 bases at V and 5 bases at J, with 17 bases in the middle. Germline CDR1 and CDR2: LGHNA and YSLEER. As DNA, the CDR3 is TGCGCCAGCAGCCAAGATGTTACTATCTCCCTAAACAATGAGCAGTTCTTC. This gives the protein CASSQDVTISLNNEQFF.

This clone was found a few times. The chain's CDR3 is CASSEANRGKGSYEQYF. CDR3 nucleotide sequence: TGTGCCAGCAGTGAGGCTAACAGGGGTAAAGGCTCCTACGAGCAGTACTTC. The V call is TRBV25-1, the J call TRBJ2-7; 7 nucleotides line up with TRBD1. The CDR3 is made up of 17 amino acids. V lost 3 bases, J lost 0 bases, and 11 bases stayed unmatched. Germline V gives CDR1 MGHDK, CDR2 SYGVNS.

With respect to this clone: Other DNA sequences in the sample encode the same CDR3. The rearrangement uses TRBV3-1 (or the pseudogene TRBV3-2) and TRBJ2-1; no clear D. Looked up from germline, CDR1 is LGHDT and CDR2 is YNNKEL (reference sequence). CDR3 length: 12 amino acids. The V and J ends lost 1 base and 5 bases respectively, with 3 bases between them. This chain's CDR3 is CASSQGDNEQFF. CDR3 coding DNA: TGTGCCAGCAGCCAAGGTGACAATGAGCAGTTCTTC.

This chain joins TRBV3-1 (or the pseudogene TRBV3-2) and TRBJ2-5; 8 bases fit TRBD1. V lost 1 base to trimming and J lost 5 bases; unmatched junction nucleotides: 3. Germline loops: CDR1 LGHDT, CDR2 YNNKEL (reference sequence). This CDR3 has 14 amino acids. The CDR3 sequence is CASSQVWTGETQYF. The CDR3 DNA reads as TGTGCCAGCAGCCAAGTTTGGACAGGGGAGACCCAGTACTTC.

This chain connects TRBV12-3 or TRBV12-4 to TRBJ2-2; the D is unclear. CDR3 length: 13 residues. Trimming left V 6 bases short and J 2 bases short, with 7 bases between. The CDR3 loop reads CASRRINTGELFF. As DNA, the CDR3 is TGTGCCAGCAGAAGGATTAACACCGGGGAGCTGTTTTTT.

The chain joins TRBV30 to TRBJ1-2; no clear D. V was shortened by 3 bases and J by 4 bases, with 12 bases between the two germline ends. CDR3 length equals 13 residues. Looked up from germline, CDR1 is GTSNPN and CDR2 is SVGIG (reference sequence). The CDR3 DNA sequence: TGTGCCTGGAGATCTGTGGTGGGCTATGGCTACACCTTC. Its translation is CAWRSVVGYGYTF. The variable domain in full, with the rest retrieved from reference TRBV30 and TRBJ1-2, is SQTIHQWPATLVQPVGSPLSLECTVEGTSNPNLYWYRQAAGRGLQLLFYSVGIGQISSEVPQNLSASRPQDRQFILSSKKLLLSDSGFYLCAWRSVVGYGYTFGSGTRLTVV.

The chain links TRBV2 to TRBJ2-1; D gene unclear. Germline assignment: CDR1 SNHLY and CDR2 FYNNEI. V was cut by 1 base and J by 7 bases, with 11 bases left in between. The CDR3 has 14 residues. The CDR3 is CASSEDGSRNEQFF. The CDR3 DNA follows: TGTGCCAGCAGTGAAGATGGTAGTCGTAATGAGCAGTTCTTC.

This rearrangement joins TRBV12-3 or TRBV12-4 to TRBJ1-2, with TRBD1 as a possible D gene (6 bases). Trimming removed 5 bases at V and 2 bases at J, with 9 bases between. The CDR3 covers 13 residues. The CDR3, as DNA: TGTGCCAGCAGTGCGACAGGCAACTATGGCTACACCTTC. Protein sequence: CASSATGNYGYTF.

The V and J genes are TRBV10-3 and TRBJ1-4, with D uncertain. V gave up 6 bases and J gave up 0 bases, with 17 bases separating them. The CDR3 spans 17 residues. Looked up from germline, CDR1 is ENHRY and CDR2 is SYGVKD. CDR3 region: CAIRKGLLGTTNEKLFF. As DNA, the CDR3 is TGTGCCATCAGGAAGGGATTGTTGGGAACAACTAATGAAAAACTGTTTTTT.

The V and J genes are TRBV20-1 and TRBJ2-5; no definite D call. The germline V and J ends were trimmed by 3 bases and 1 base, with 6 bases remaining between them. The germline V gene encodes CDR1 DFQATT and CDR2 SNEGSKA (reference sequence). The CDR3 is 12 residues long. CDR3 loop: CSASASQETQYF. CDR3 nucleotide sequence: TGCAGTGCTAGTGCCAGCCAAGAGACCCAGTACTTC.

This clone turned up a few times. Here the CDR3 DNA reads TGTGCCAGCACTAGGGTGAACACTGAAGCTTTCTTT. This encodes CASTRVNTEAFF. This chain uses TRBV5-8 with TRBJ1-1, with D unclear. Trimming pared 6 bases from V and 0 bases from J, leaving 6 bases between. Per the germline V gene, CDR1 is SGHTS and CDR2 is YDEGEE. CDR3 length equals 12 residues.

The rearrangement uses TRBV5-6 and TRBJ2-3; TRBD2 matches 7 bases. The CDR3 extends over 13 amino acids. Germline V CDR1 and CDR2: SGHDT, YYEEEE. V trimming: 4 bases; J trimming: 4 bases; junction bases outside the gene matches: 3. The CDR3 coding sequence is TGTGCCAGCAGCGAGCGGGGTTCAGATACGCAGTATTTT. It specifies CASSERGSDTQYF.

The gene calls are TRBV20-1 and TRBJ2-1; a possible D gene is TRBD2 (5 bases). The germline V gene encodes CDR1 DFQATT and CDR2 SNEGSKA (reference sequence). V lost 3 bases to trimming and J lost 9 bases, with 9 bases between them. This CDR3 contains 11 residues. The CDR3 DNA sequence: TGCAGTGCTAGGAGGGCGGGTGAGCAGTTCTTC. It codes for CSARRAGEQFF.

The genes are TRBV11-2 and TRBJ2-1, with D possibly TRBD2 on 6 matching bases. V lost 5 bases and J 12 bases, leaving 29 bases between the germline ends. CDR3 size: 17 residues. Germline values: CDR1 SGHAT, CDR2 FQNNGV. The CDR3 DNA reads as TGTGCCAGCAGCCCCGGGGTTGTGGGGGAGGCCAATTTAGGGCAGTTCTTC. Its protein is CASSPGVVGEANLGQFF. The full variable domain, completed using reference TRBV11-2 and TRBJ2-1, is EAGVAQSPRYKIIEKRQSVAFWCNPISGHATLYWYQQILGQGPKLLIQFQNNGVVDDSQLPKDRFSAERLKGVDSTLKIQPAKLEDSAVYLCASSPGVVGEANLGQFFGPGTRLTVL.

The rearrangement uses TRBV28 and TRBJ2-3, with TRBD2 matching 9 bases. The V segment lost 4 bases and the J segment 0 bases; nucleotides outside the gene matches: 11. Germline values: CDR1 MDHEN, CDR2 SYDVKM. The CDR3 is 18 residues long. This CDR3 is CASSSHPGLATSTDTQYF. CDR3 nucleotides: TGTGCCAGCAGTTCCCACCCCGGACTAGCGACTAGCACAGATACGCAGTATTTT.

The rearrangement joins TRBV28 to TRBJ2-7; 8 bases match TRBD2. CDR3 length equals 14 residues. V lost 7 bases and J lost 7; bases outside the gene matches: 12. Germline V gene data show CDR1 as MDHEN and CDR2 as SYDVKM. This CDR3 is CASTRPGGVGEQYF. The CDR3 coding sequence is TGTGCCAGCACCCGCCCGGGGGGGGTGGGGGAGCAGTACTTC.

The gene calls are TRBV5-3 and TRBJ1-1, with 8 nucleotides matching TRBD1. TRBV5-3 is placed among ORFs of uncertain function. Unmatched junction bases numbered 5, after V lost 3 bases and J lost 4 bases. The CDR3 is 14 amino acids. CDR3 DNA: TGTGCCAGAAGCTCAGGGGGCTTGGGCACTGAAGCTTTCTTT. It specifies CARSSGGLGTEAFF.